These 28 T cell receptor beta chains originate from one sample sequenced in a study of cytomegalovirus exposure and HLA in healthy donors. Both 60 Vbeta primers and 13 Jbeta primers went into the PCR. Produced via immunoSEQ multiplex PCR; TCRdb's table is partial and in-frame only. The sample holds fewer than 110,000 clones, around 77% seen once. The sample consisted of PBMCs. These receptors came from a male donor in good health and CMV-seronegative.

This sequence joins TRBV2 and TRBJ2-7; D is possibly TRBD1 (6 bases). CDR1 SNHLY and CDR2 FYNNEI come from the germline V gene. This CDR3 has 12 amino acids. Deletions cut 7 bases from V and 3 bases from J, with 10 bases between. CDR3 DNA: TGTGCCAGCAAGACAGGCCTCTACGAGCAGTACTTC. Translated, it gives CASKTGLYEQYF.

The rearrangement uses TRBV14 and TRBJ1-2; D uncertain. Germline V CDR1 and CDR2: SGHDN, FVKESK. The CDR3 runs 13 residues. V shed 0 bases and J shed 3 bases, with 5 bases lying between them. CDR3 in DNA: TGTGCCAGCAGCCAAGAACGGGACTATGGCTACACCTTC. Amino acids: CASSQERDYGYTF.

This clone was observed a handful of times. This chain connects TRBV11-2 to TRBJ2-3, with 9 bases that match TRBD2. This CDR3 comprises 17 residues. The V and J ends lost 6 bases and 5 bases, in that order; junction bases with no gene match: 15. CDR1 SGHAT and CDR2 FQNNGV come from the germline V gene. The CDR3 DNA sequence: TGTGCCAGCAGGTCAGGAGATCTAGCGGGGAGAGGAGATACGCAGTATTTT. It codes for CASRSGDLAGRGDTQYF.

V usage is TRBV5-4 and J usage is TRBJ2-3; 7 positions match TRBD2. The CDR3 loop spans 16 amino acids. In germline, CDR1 is SGHNT, CDR2 YYREEE (reference sequence). The V gene end was trimmed by 0 bases and the J gene end by 2 bases; junction bases not matched to a gene: 6. This CDR3 is CASSLEGSGYTDTQYF. The CDR3, as DNA: TGTGCCAGCAGCTTGGAAGGTAGCGGGTACACAGATACGCAGTATTTT.

The V and J genes are TRBV10-2 and TRBJ2-1; 10 bases match TRBD2. This CDR3 spans 13 amino acids. The ends lost 6 bases at V and 6 bases at J; junction bases unmatched: 2. The germline CDR1 and CDR2 sequences are WSHSY and SAAADI. The CDR3 here is CASRASGSNEQFF. The CDR3 coding sequence is TGCGCCAGCAGGGCTAGCGGGAGCAATGAGCAGTTCTTC.

This chain joins TRBV2 and TRBJ2-7, with TRBD1 matching over 9 bases. The CDR3 is 16 residues long. Trimming took 2 bases from V and 3 from J; bases not matched to a gene: 8. Germline CDR1 reads SNHLY; CDR2 reads FYNNEI. The CDR3 sequence: CASSESLVTGGYEQYF. CDR3 bases: TGTGCCAGCAGTGAAAGTTTAGTGACAGGGGGCTACGAGCAGTACTTC. The full variable domain, its missing parts supplied by reference TRBV2 and TRBJ2-7, is EPEVTQTPSHQVTQMGQEVILRCVPISNHLYFYWYRQILGQKVEFLVSFYNNEISEKSEIFDDQFSVERPDGSNFTLKIRSTKLEDSAMYFCASSESLVTGGYEQYFGPGTRLTVT.

J is TRBJ2-3 and V is TRBV5-4; 13 bases line up with TRBD2. Germline loops: CDR1 SGHNT, CDR2 YYREEE (reference sequence). The V and J ends lost 1 base and 3 bases, in that order; junction bases with no gene match: 2. The length of the CDR3 is 16 residues. Here the CDR3 reads CASSLRTSGSTDTQYF. CDR3 DNA: TGTGCCAGCAGCTTGAGGACTAGCGGGAGTACAGATACGCAGTATTTT.

The chain carries TRBV6-4 and TRBJ2-2; 9 bases match TRBD1. CDR3 size: 15 residues. V was pared by 7 bases and J by 4 bases, with 7 bases of the junction left unmatched. Germline V gene lookup returns CDR1 MRHNA and CDR2 SNTAGT. The chain's CDR3 is CASNPGQGRTGELFF. In nucleotides, the CDR3 is TGTGCCAGCAATCCGGGACAGGGACGCACCGGGGAGCTGTTTTTT.

The chain is built from TRBV18 and TRBJ2-2; D unclear. Trimming removed 4 bases at V and 1 base at J, with 13 bases between. Looked up from germline, CDR1 is KGHSH and CDR2 is LQKENI. This CDR3 has 16 amino acids. In nucleotides, the CDR3 is TGTGCCAGCTCACTGTCATCGGTTGAGAACACCGGGGAGCTGTTTTTT. Translated: CASSLSSVENTGELFF.

This clone occurred once. The CDR3 nucleotides read TGTGCCACCAGCAGAGGCGGCAAGCAGCACGAGCAGTACTTC. Translated: CATSRGGKQHEQYF. The chain joins TRBV15 to TRBJ2-7, with D unresolved. CDR3 length equals 14 residues. Germline loops: CDR1 LNHNV, CDR2 YYDKDF (reference sequence). V was cut by 1 base and J by 5 bases, with 12 bases left in between.

V and J are TRBV2 and TRBJ2-1, with 11 nucleotides matching TRBD2. The CDR3 spans 15 residues. V lost 3 bases and J lost 7; bases outside the gene matches: 5. Germline CDR1 reads SNHLY; CDR2 reads FYNNEI. The CDR3: CASSDPGTSGNEQFF. In nucleotides, the CDR3 is TGTGCCAGCAGTGACCCCGGGACTAGCGGAAATGAGCAGTTCTTC.

The rearrangement links TRBV27 to TRBJ1-5, with 7 positions matching TRBD1. The germline CDR1 and CDR2 sequences are MNHEY and SMNVEV (reference sequence). After removal of 6 bases from V and 4 bases from J, the junction contained 9 bases not matched to a gene. CDR3 length equals 15 residues. CDR3 amino acids: CASRGQPSLNQPQHF. Here the CDR3 DNA reads TGTGCCAGCAGGGGACAGCCCTCCCTTAATCAGCCCCAGCATTTT.

The chain carries TRBV7-9 and TRBJ2-1, with D maybe TRBD1 (5 bases). The germline CDR1 and CDR2 sequences are SEHNR and FQNEAQ (reference sequence). Between the trimmed V and J ends, which lost 5 bases and 0 bases, there was a span of 14 bases. The CDR3 covers 16 residues. CDR3 in DNA: TGTGCCAGCAGCGCCTCTCCAGGGTTCTCCTACAATGAGCAGTTCTTC. Translating it yields CASSASPGFSYNEQFF.

The chain employs TRBV11-3 and TRBJ2-3; a weak D match, TRBD2 (5 bases). CDR3 length equals 14 residues. Trimming cost V 5 bases and J 4 bases, with 13 bases left between them. Germline V CDR1 and CDR2: SGHNT, YENEEA. As DNA, the CDR3 is TGTGCCAGCAGCCCCCAAGGACTCCCAGATACGCAGTATTTT. This translates into CASSPQGLPDTQYF.

The V and J genes are TRBV9 and TRBJ1-1; perhaps TRBD1 as D (6 bases). Deletions cut 0 bases from V and 5 bases from J, with 8 bases between. The V gene's germline CDR1 is SGDLS and CDR2 YYNGEE. This CDR3 spans 13 amino acids. CDR3 protein: CASSVAGDTEAFF. As DNA, the CDR3 is TGTGCCAGCAGCGTAGCAGGGGATACTGAAGCTTTCTTT.

This sequence joins TRBV30 and TRBJ2-1, with D hard to call. This CDR3 comprises 12 residues. V was shortened by 2 bases and J by 2 bases, with 4 bases between the two germline ends. Germline V gives CDR1 GTSNPN, CDR2 SVGIG (reference sequence). CDR3 sequence: CAWSTTYNEQFF. CDR3 nucleotides: TGTGCCTGGAGTACTACCTACAATGAGCAGTTCTTC. Using reference TRBV30 and TRBJ2-1 for the parts outside the CDR3, the full variable domain is SQTIHQWPATLVQPVGSPLSLECTVEGTSNPNLYWYRQAAGRGLQLLFYSVGIGQISSEVPQNLSASRPQDRQFILSSKKLLLSDSGFYLCAWSTTYNEQFFGPGTRLTVL.

The V and J genes are TRBV27 and TRBJ2-1, with TRBD1 matching 11 bases. V lost 9 bases, J lost 4 bases, and 17 bases stayed unmatched. This CDR3 spans 18 amino acids. CDR1 MNHEY and CDR2 SMNVEV come from the germline V gene (reference sequence). This CDR3 is CASNPPQTGTGGYNEQFF. The DNA of the CDR3 is TGTGCCAGTAACCCCCCCCAAACCGGGACAGGGGGTTACAATGAGCAGTTCTTC.

This rearrangement joins TRBV29-1 to TRBJ2-7, with 7 bases matching TRBD1. Unmatched junction bases numbered 6, after V lost 4 bases and J lost 6 bases. In germline, CDR1 is SQVTM, CDR2 ANQGSEA. This CDR3 is 12 amino acids long. This chain's CDR3 is CSVAHRQGEQYF. The CDR3 coding sequence is TGCAGCGTTGCCCACCGACAGGGCGAGCAGTACTTC.

This chain uses TRBV28 with TRBJ2-1, with TRBD2 matching 7 bases. Looked up from germline, CDR1 is MDHEN and CDR2 is SYDVKM. The ends lost 8 bases at V and 7 bases at J; junction bases unmatched: 5. This CDR3 spans 12 amino acids. CDR3 sequence: CASQSGINEQFF. For the CDR3, the DNA is TGTGCCAGCCAGAGCGGGATAAATGAGCAGTTCTTC.

V usage is TRBV4-2 and J usage is TRBJ2-1; 9 bases are a match to TRBD2. The J segment lost 5 bases and the V segment lost 7 bases, leaving 9 bases of the junction unmatched. This CDR3 has 15 amino acids. Germline V gene lookup returns CDR1 LGHNA and CDR2 YNFKEQ. In DNA form, the CDR3 reads TGTGCCAGCAACGCAGGGCTAGCGGGAAACAATGAGCAGTTCTTC. Its translation: CASNAGLAGNNEQFF.

The CDR3 loop reads CASGTRRTHEQFF. The CDR3 DNA reads TGTGCCAGCGGCACTAGACGTACGCATGAGCAGTTCTTC. This chain connects TRBV2 to TRBJ2-1, with D tentatively TRBD2 (5 bases). V gave up 8 bases and J gave up 8 bases, with 16 bases separating them. The CDR3 runs to 13 residues. Germline assignment: CDR1 SNHLY and CDR2 FYNNEI.

Here the CDR3 DNA reads TGTGCCAGCAGCTTATCGGAATATGCAGGGGTAGCGGGAAACACCATATATTTT. Translating gives CASSLSEYAGVAGNTIYF. V gene TRBV7-9 combines with J gene TRBJ1-3; tentatively, D is TRBD1 (6 bases). The germline gives CDR1 SEHNR, CDR2 FQNEAQ (reference sequence). Trimming stripped 2 bases from V and 4 bases from J, with 21 bases between. The CDR3 contains 18 residues.

The chain uses TRBV7-2 and TRBJ2-3; 10 positions agree with TRBD2. Germline V gene data show CDR1 as SGHTA and CDR2 as FQGNSA. V shed 5 bases and J 8 bases; nucleotides not matched to a gene: 7. This CDR3 is built from 14 residues. The CDR3 DNA sequence: TGTGCCAGCAGCGAGGGGACTAGCGTCCCTACGCAGTATTTT. Protein: CASSEGTSVPTQYF.

The CDR3 nucleotides read TGCAGCGTTGAATCTCTGGGACAGGGATTTTACACGCAGTATTTT. It translates to CSVESLGQGFYTQYF. This sequence joins TRBV29-1 and TRBJ2-3; 9 bases map to TRBD1. Per the germline V gene, CDR1 is SQVTM and CDR2 is ANQGSEA. V dropped 2 bases and J dropped 9; count of bases not matched to a gene: 12. The CDR3 covers 15 residues.

The chain recombines TRBV7-2 with TRBJ1-1; TRBD1 might be the D (6 bases). With 3 bases removed from V and 5 bases from J, the gap between germline ends came to 10 bases. This CDR3 comprises 13 residues. Germline V gene sequence: CDR1 SGHTA, CDR2 FQGNSA. CDR3 DNA sequence: TGTGCCAGCAGCTTTTACAGGGAAACTGAAGCTTTCTTT. It encodes CASSFYRETEAFF.

V is TRBV25-1 and J is TRBJ2-3; 8 positions match TRBD2. Trimming took 3 bases from V and 0 from J; bases not matched to a gene: 5. Germline lookup yields CDR1 MGHDK and CDR2 SYGVNS. CDR3 size: 16 residues. The CDR3 spells CASSEVSGTSTDTQYF. As DNA, the CDR3 is TGTGCCAGCAGTGAGGTTAGCGGGACCAGCACAGATACGCAGTATTTT.

The chain carries TRBV19 and TRBJ2-7; 8 bases map to TRBD1. This CDR3 spans 15 amino acids. Germline CDR1 reads LNHDA; CDR2 reads SQIVND (reference sequence). Trimming cost V 5 bases and J 3 bases; bases outside gene matches: 9. CDR3 loop: CASSPGTGGYYEQYF. CDR3 DNA: TGTGCCAGTAGTCCGGGGACAGGTGGATACTACGAGCAGTACTTC.

The genes are TRBV7-8 and TRBJ2-5; TRBD2 aligns across 8 bases. V lost 1 base to trimming and J lost 1 base; unmatched junction nucleotides: 8. This CDR3 contains 17 residues. Germline loops: CDR1 SGHVS, CDR2 FQNEAQ. The CDR3 region is CASSLVGGRLFQETQYF. The CDR3 DNA reads as TGTGCCAGCAGCTTAGTCGGCGGGAGGCTTTTCCAAGAGACCCAGTACTTC.